Given below is one T cell receptor (beta chain) in context. The target antigen is unknown. This sample was included in a study of OX40 agonist ivuxolimab in advanced cancers. Whole-study context: The drug used for patients, ivuxolimab, was an agonistic anti-OX40 (CD134) antibody. The group had a mean age of about 60 years, ranged from roughly 20 to 79, and was 75% to 85% male.

Overall study results and limits: Some patients who did not respond also had low normalized T-cell clonal expansion. CD4+ and CD8+ blood T cells expanded clonally by week 6 at 0.1 to 3.0 mg/kg.

Germline lookup yields CDR1 KGHSH and CDR2 LQKENI. The CDR3 sequence is 16 residues long. The V gene lost 2 bases and the J gene lost 14 bases, with 27 bases spanning the gap. The table came from immunoSEQ multiplex PCR; TCRdb's copy has only in-frame clones and leaves some out. The top ten hold 15% to 20% of the sample, which has tens of thousands of clones, 80% to 90% seen once. The chain carries TRBV18 and TRBJ1-2; D is ambiguous. Sequenced here: CD4+ or CD8+ T cells sorted from blood, sampled in a trial of the OX40 agonist ivuxolimab. This receptor was identified in an adult with an advanced solid tumor such as melanoma, head and neck, liver or kidney cancer. The CDR3 region is CASSPAWEGSKYSATF. As DNA, the CDR3 is TGTGCCAGCTCACCAGCCTGGGAGGGATCTAAGTATTCGGCGACCTTC.